This record covers a single T cell receptor beta chain. What it binds is unknown. The source of the sample is a study of OX40 agonist ivuxolimab in advanced cancers. V was pared by 0 bases and J by 8 bases, with 16 bases between. Germline CDR1 is LGHNA and CDR2 is YNFKEQ. The CDR3 length is 15 residues. TCRdb's table, derived via immunoSEQ multiplex PCR, lists solely in-frame clones and lacks some. The sample comprises tens of thousands of clones, roughly nine tenths of which are singletons, and roughly 1.1% rests with the top ten. The study, taken as a whole, reports: The expanded peripheral T cells' antigen specificity was not determined.

The V call is TRBV4-2, the J call TRBJ1-2; D might be TRBD1 (5 bases). The sequence derives from an adult with an advanced solid tumor such as melanoma, head and neck, liver or kidney cancer. The source material was CD4+ or CD8+ T cells sorted from blood, sampled in a trial of the OX40 agonist ivuxolimab. This CDR3 is CASSQERWGRDGYTF. CDR3 DNA sequence: TGTGCCAGCAGCCAAGAGCGGTGGGGCCGCGACGGCTACACCTTC.